One and the same sample provided the 22 T cell receptor beta chains below, sequenced in a study of cytomegalovirus exposure and HLA in healthy donors. 13 Jbeta primers and 60 Vbeta primers were used for the PCR. Method: immunoSEQ multiplex PCR; TCRdb's copy keeps in-frame clones and lacks some. The sample shows roughly 230,000 clones, about 88% of them seen only once. Sequenced: PBMCs. The source is a girl aged 2 to 10 in good health and CMV-seronegative.

In this sample, this clone turned up a few times. The rearrangement links TRBV6-6 to TRBJ2-3, with 7 bases that match TRBD2. CDR3 length equals 15 residues. Trimming cost V 5 bases and J 1 base; bases outside gene matches: 6. The germline CDR1 and CDR2 sequences are MNHNY and SVGAGI (reference sequence). This chain's CDR3 is CASSPRESGTDTQYF. DNA for the CDR3: TGTGCCAGCAGTCCGCGGGAGTCGGGCACAGATACGCAGTATTTT.

V is TRBV5-6 and J is TRBJ1-6, with D perhaps matching TRBD1 (5 bases). The germline V and J ends were trimmed by 2 bases and 9 bases, with 12 bases remaining between them. CDR3 length equals 14 residues. Germline assignment: CDR1 SGHDT and CDR2 YYEEEE. Written as DNA, the CDR3 is TGTGCCAGCAGCTTCGCAGGGTTTCTTTCACCCCTCCACTTT. Protein product: CASSFAGFLSPLHF.

V gene TRBV7-9 combines with J gene TRBJ1-1; 8 bases line up with TRBD1. CDR3 length: 15 residues. CDR1 is SEHNR and CDR2 is FQNEAQ in the germline V gene (reference sequence). V lost 5 bases, J lost 5 bases, and 10 bases stayed unmatched. In DNA, the CDR3 is TGTGCCAGCAGCGTCTATGACAGGGGAGGGACTGAAGCTTTCTTT. Protein product: CASSVYDRGGTEAFF. The entire variable domain, with the rest obtained from reference TRBV7-9 and TRBJ1-1, is as follows: DTGVSQNPRHKITKRGQNVTFRCDPISEHNRLYWYRQTLGQGPEFLTYFQNEAQLEKSRLLSDRFSAERPKGSFSTLEIQRTEQGDSAMYLCASSVYDRGGTEAFFGQGTRLTVV.

This clone was seen only a few times. CDR3 sequence (DNA): TGTGCCAGCAGTTCACGAGCTAGCAACTACAATGAGCAGTTCTTC. Protein: CASSSRASNYNEQFF. The V gene is TRBV6-5, the J gene TRBJ2-1, with D perhaps matching TRBD2 (5 bases). The V end lost 4 bases, the J end lost 3 bases, and 13 bases lay between the germline ends. The CDR3 length is 15 residues. CDR1 is MNHEY, CDR2 SVGAGI, per germline.

The rearrangement links TRBV11-2 to TRBJ2-2; no clear D. The V and J ends lost 6 bases and 5 bases respectively, with 7 bases between them. In germline, CDR1 is SGHAT, CDR2 FQNNGV. The CDR3 runs 12 residues. CDR3 protein: CASSTTTGELFF. The CDR3 nucleotides read TGTGCCAGCAGTACAACGACCGGGGAGCTGTTTTTT.

This chain links TRBV30 with TRBJ1-3; 7 bases agree with TRBD1. This CDR3 has 15 amino acids. In germline, CDR1 is GTSNPN, CDR2 SVGIG (reference sequence). V shed 3 bases and J 0 bases; nucleotides not matched to a gene: 5. The CDR3 region has the DNA TGTGCCTGGAGGGAGACAGGGTTCTCTGGAAACACCATATATTTT. This translates into CAWRETGFSGNTIYF.

The rearrangement links TRBV29-1 to TRBJ2-5, with D perhaps matching TRBD2 (5 bases). V was pared by 8 bases and J by 1 base, with 11 bases between. CDR1 and CDR2 (germline): SQVTM, ANQGSEA. This CDR3 has 12 amino acids. In DNA, the CDR3 is TGCAGCAGCTCCCGGGGCCAAGAGACCCAGTACTTC. Protein sequence: CSSSRGQETQYF.

This chain joins TRBV14 and TRBJ1-3; D gene unclear. Trimming took off 1 base at V and 8 bases at J, with 9 bases between the two ends. Germline CDR1 reads SGHDN; CDR2 reads FVKESK. This CDR3 comprises 13 residues. CDR3 protein: CASSQVRRDTIYF. The CDR3 nucleotides read TGTGCCAGCAGCCAAGTCAGGAGGGACACCATATATTTT.

The CDR3 nucleotides read TGTGCCAGCAGCCCCCGGGAAGGGCGGGCCGGGGAGCTGTTTTTT. Translated, it gives CASSPREGRAGELFF. The V and J genes are TRBV7-9 and TRBJ2-2, with D perhaps matching TRBD2 (5 bases). Deletions cut 5 bases from V and 6 bases from J, with 16 bases between. CDR1 is SEHNR, CDR2 FQNEAQ, per germline (reference sequence). This CDR3 region has 15 residues.

This chain connects TRBV5-6 to TRBJ2-3; 10 nucleotides match TRBD2. V trimming: 4 bases; J trimming: 0 bases; junction bases outside the gene matches: 5. The germline V gene encodes CDR1 SGHDT and CDR2 YYEEEE. The CDR3 is 16 amino acids. The CDR3 nucleotides are TGTGCCAGCAGCCCTCCGGGACTAGCGAGCACAGATACGCAGTATTTT. It codes for CASSPPGLASTDTQYF.

This clone appeared a few times. This rearrangement joins TRBV2 to TRBJ2-7; 8 positions agree with TRBD2. CDR1 is SNHLY, CDR2 FYNNEI, per germline. The CDR3 extends over 13 amino acids. V was pared by 8 bases and J by 3 bases, with 6 bases of the junction left unmatched. The CDR3 loop reads CASVSGIGYEQYF. The CDR3 bases are TGTGCCAGCGTTAGCGGGATAGGCTACGAGCAGTACTTC. The full variable domain, with the rest looked up from reference TRBV2 and TRBJ2-7, is EPEVTQTPSHQVTQMGQEVILRCVPISNHLYFYWYRQILGQKVEFLVSFYNNEISEKSEIFDDQFSVERPDGSNFTLKIRSTKLEDSAMYFCASVSGIGYEQYFGPGTRLTVT.

The rearrangement links TRBV29-1 to TRBJ1-1; the match to TRBD1 covers 7 bases. Per germline, CDR1 SQVTM and CDR2 ANQGSEA. CDR3 size: 12 residues. Unmatched junction bases numbered 4, after V lost 5 bases and J lost 4 bases. CDR3 sequence reads: CSVTTGATEAFF. The CDR3 nucleotides are TGCAGCGTTACAACAGGGGCCACTGAAGCTTTCTTT.

The genes are TRBV5-1 and TRBJ2-7; a weak D match, TRBD2 (6 bases). There are 15 residues in the CDR3. From germline, CDR1 is SGHRS and CDR2 YFSETQ. Trimming took 0 bases from V and 7 from J, leaving 17 bases between them. The CDR3 region is CASSLDPNGSGEQYF. CDR3 nucleotide sequence: TGCGCCAGCAGCTTGGACCCAAACGGCAGCGGGGAGCAGTACTTC.

The chain couples TRBV4-1 to TRBJ2-3; D might be TRBD1 (6 bases). The CDR3 extends over 13 amino acids. Trimming pared 5 bases from V and 5 bases from J, leaving 11 bases between. The germline CDR1 and CDR2 sequences are MGHRA and YSYEKL. The CDR3 coding sequence is TGCGCCAGCAGCACAGGGCTTGGAGATACGCAGTATTTT. Amino acids: CASSTGLGDTQYF.

The V call is TRBV10-3, the J call TRBJ2-5; perhaps TRBD1 as D (5 bases). The CDR3 covers 16 residues. Germline V gene lookup returns CDR1 ENHRY and CDR2 SYGVKD. Trimming removed 0 bases from V and 5 bases from J, with 16 bases in between. DNA of the CDR3: TGTGCCATCAGTGAGTCTAATAGGGCAGGGAAGGAGACCCAGTACTTC. Encoded protein: CAISESNRAGKETQYF.

The gene calls are TRBV19 and TRBJ1-2; 7 bases match TRBD1. V shed 4 bases, J shed 2 bases, and the junction held 10 bases outside the gene matches. The germline V gene has CDR1 LNHDA and CDR2 SQIVND (reference sequence). CDR3 length equals 16 residues. The CDR3 DNA reads TGTGCCAGTAGTACTCGACAGGGTTTAACGAACTATGGCTACACCTTC. Residues: CASSTRQGLTNYGYTF.

This CDR3 is CASSYSGSGETQYF. CDR3 DNA: TGTGCCAGCAGTTACTCAGGAAGCGGGGAGACCCAGTACTTC. The V and J genes are TRBV6-5 and TRBJ2-5, with D maybe TRBD2 (6 bases). This CDR3 comprises 14 residues. Trimming took 0 bases from V and 5 from J, leaving 10 bases between them. Germline CDR1 and CDR2: MNHEY and SVGAGI.

In this sample, this clone turned up once. The rearrangement uses TRBV6-1 and TRBJ1-3; TRBD1 agrees at 8 bases. V trimming: 3 bases; J trimming: 4 bases; junction bases outside the gene matches: 5. Germline V gene lookup returns CDR1 MNHNS and CDR2 SASEGT. The CDR3 is 15 amino acids. CDR3 coding DNA: TGTGCCAGCAGTGAGAACAGGGGGTACGGAAACACCATATATTTT. Encoded protein: CASSENRGYGNTIYF.

The chain links TRBV7-7 to TRBJ2-1; 12 bases are shared with TRBD2. Germline V gene lookup returns CDR1 SSHAT and CDR2 FNYEAQ (reference sequence). This CDR3 contains 17 residues. V shed 3 bases and J 6 bases; nucleotides not matched to a gene: 9. CDR3 nucleotides: TGTGCCAGCAGCTTTGATCCTAGCGGGGGGGCTTCCAATGAGCAGTTCTTC. Translation: CASSFDPSGGASNEQFF.

The chain combines TRBV7-9 with TRBJ1-2, with 11 bases matching TRBD1. In germline, CDR1 is SEHNR, CDR2 FQNEAQ (reference sequence). The CDR3 is 16 amino acids. Losses at the gene ends were 4 bases for V and 8 bases for J; bases not matched to a gene: 12. CDR3 sequence reads: CASSSPSDRGLRGYTF. The DNA of the CDR3 is TGTGCCAGCAGCTCGCCCTCGGACAGGGGGCTACGAGGCTACACCTTC.

V usage is TRBV5-1 and J usage is TRBJ2-5, with 11 bases that match TRBD2. From germline, CDR1 is SGHRS and CDR2 YFSETQ. The V and J ends lost 4 bases and 5 bases, in that order; junction bases with no gene match: 4. CDR3 length equals 14 residues. Written as DNA, the CDR3 is TGCGCCAGCAGCCCATTAGCGGGGGGGGAGACCCAGTACTTC. It encodes CASSPLAGGETQYF.

The rearrangement uses TRBV6-5 and TRBJ1-6, with a possible D match to TRBD1 (5 bases). CDR1 is MNHEY and CDR2 is SVGAGI in the germline V gene. This CDR3 is built from 15 residues. V lost 0 bases and J 13 bases, leaving 16 bases between the germline ends. In DNA, the CDR3 is TGTGCCAGCAGTTACTCGAATCAGGGCAGGGCGCCCCTCCACTTT. This translates into CASSYSNQGRAPLHF.